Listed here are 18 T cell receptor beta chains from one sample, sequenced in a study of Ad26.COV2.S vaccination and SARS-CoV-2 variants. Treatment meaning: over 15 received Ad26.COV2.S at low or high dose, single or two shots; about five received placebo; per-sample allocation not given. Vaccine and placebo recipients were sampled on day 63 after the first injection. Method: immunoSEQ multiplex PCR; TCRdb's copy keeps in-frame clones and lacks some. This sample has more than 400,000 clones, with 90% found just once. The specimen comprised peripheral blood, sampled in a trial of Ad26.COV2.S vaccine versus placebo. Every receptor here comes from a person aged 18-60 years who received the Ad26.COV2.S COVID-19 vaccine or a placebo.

The CDR3 is CASSMRSFTGELFF. For the CDR3, the DNA is TGTGCCAGTAGTATGAGAAGTTTCACCGGGGAGCTGTTTTTT. The J gene is TRBJ2-2, the V gene TRBV19; D is ambiguous. The V gene lost 3 bases and the J gene lost 4 bases, with 9 bases spanning the gap. The germline gives CDR1 LNHDA, CDR2 SQIVND (reference sequence). The CDR3 has 14 amino acids.

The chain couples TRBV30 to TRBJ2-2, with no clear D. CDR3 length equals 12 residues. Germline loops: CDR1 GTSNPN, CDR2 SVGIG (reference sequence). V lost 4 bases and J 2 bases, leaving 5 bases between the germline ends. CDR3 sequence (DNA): TGTGCCTGGATCCCTAACACCGGGGAGCTGTTTTTT. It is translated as CAWIPNTGELFF.

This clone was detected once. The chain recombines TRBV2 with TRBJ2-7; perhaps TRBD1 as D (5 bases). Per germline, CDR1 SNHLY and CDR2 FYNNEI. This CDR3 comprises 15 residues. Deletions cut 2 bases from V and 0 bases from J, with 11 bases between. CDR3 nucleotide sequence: TGTGCCAGCAGTGAAAGGGGTAGGAGCTCCTACGAGCAGTACTTC. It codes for CASSERGRSSYEQYF.

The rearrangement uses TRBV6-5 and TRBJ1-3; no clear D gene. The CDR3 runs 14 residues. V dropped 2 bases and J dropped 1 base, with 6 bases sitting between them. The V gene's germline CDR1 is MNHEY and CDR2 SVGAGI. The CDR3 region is CASSYVASGNTIYF. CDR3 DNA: TGTGCCAGCAGTTACGTCGCTTCTGGAAACACCATATATTTT.

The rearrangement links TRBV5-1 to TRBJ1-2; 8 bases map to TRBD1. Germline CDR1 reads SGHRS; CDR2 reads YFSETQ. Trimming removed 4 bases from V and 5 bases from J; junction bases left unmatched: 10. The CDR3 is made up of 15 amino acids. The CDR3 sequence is CASSAWTGRGYGYTF. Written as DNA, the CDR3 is TGCGCCAGCAGCGCCTGGACAGGGAGGGGGTATGGCTACACCTTC.

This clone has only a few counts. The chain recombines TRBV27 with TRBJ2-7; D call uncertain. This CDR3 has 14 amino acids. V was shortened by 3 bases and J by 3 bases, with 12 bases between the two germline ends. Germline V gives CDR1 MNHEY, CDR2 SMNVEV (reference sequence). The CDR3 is CASSLGSFGYEQYF. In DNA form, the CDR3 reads TGTGCCAGCAGTTTGGGCAGCTTCGGCTACGAGCAGTACTTC.

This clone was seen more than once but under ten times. The CDR3 DNA reads as TGTGCCAGCAGCTTGGGGGGGATGAACACTGAAGCTTTCTTT. Translating gives CASSLGGMNTEAFF. The chain employs TRBV7-8 and TRBJ1-1, with D possibly TRBD1 on 5 matching bases. V was shortened by 3 bases and J by 0 bases, with 8 bases between the two germline ends. Germline loops: CDR1 SGHVS, CDR2 FQNEAQ. This CDR3 contains 14 residues.

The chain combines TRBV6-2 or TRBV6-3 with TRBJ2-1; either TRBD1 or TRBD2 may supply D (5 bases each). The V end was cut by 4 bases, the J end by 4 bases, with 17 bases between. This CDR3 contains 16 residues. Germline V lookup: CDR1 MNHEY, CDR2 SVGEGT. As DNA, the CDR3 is TGTGCCAGCAGTTTGGGACGGAAGGGGCCTTACAATGAGCAGTTCTTC. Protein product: CASSLGRKGPYNEQFF.

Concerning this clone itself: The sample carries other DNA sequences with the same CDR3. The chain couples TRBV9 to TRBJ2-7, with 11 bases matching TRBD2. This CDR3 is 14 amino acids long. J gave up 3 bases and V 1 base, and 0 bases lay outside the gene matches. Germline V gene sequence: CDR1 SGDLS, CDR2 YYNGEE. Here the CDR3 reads CASSVTSGSYEQYF. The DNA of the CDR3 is TGTGCCAGCAGCGTAACTAGCGGGAGCTACGAGCAGTACTTC.

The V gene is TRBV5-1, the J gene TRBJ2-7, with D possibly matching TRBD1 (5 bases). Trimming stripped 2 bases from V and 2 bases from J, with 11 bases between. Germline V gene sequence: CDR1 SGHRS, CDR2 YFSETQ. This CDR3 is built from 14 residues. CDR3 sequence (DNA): TGCGCCAGCAGCTTTGGGGCCAGCACCTACGAGCAGTACTTC. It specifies CASSFGASTYEQYF.

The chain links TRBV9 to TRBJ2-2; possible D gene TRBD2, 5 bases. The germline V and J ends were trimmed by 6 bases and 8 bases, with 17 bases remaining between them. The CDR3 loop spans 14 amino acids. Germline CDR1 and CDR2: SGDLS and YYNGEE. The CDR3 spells CASTSRVKGGELFF. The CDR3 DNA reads TGTGCCAGCACCTCGAGGGTAAAGGGAGGGGAGCTGTTTTTT.

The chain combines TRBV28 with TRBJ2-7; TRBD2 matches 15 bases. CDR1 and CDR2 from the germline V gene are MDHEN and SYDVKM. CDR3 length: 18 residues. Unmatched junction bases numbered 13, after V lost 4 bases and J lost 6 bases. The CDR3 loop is CASSSPRTSGRVAVEQYF. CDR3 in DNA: TGTGCCAGCAGTTCACCTCGGACTAGCGGGAGGGTGGCGGTCGAGCAGTACTTC. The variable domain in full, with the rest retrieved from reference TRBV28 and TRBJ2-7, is DVKVTQSSRYLVKRTGEKVFLECVQDMDHENMFWYRQDPGLGLRLIYFSYDVKMKEKGDIPEGYSVSREKKERFSLILESASTNQTSMYLCASSSPRTSGRVAVEQYFGPGTRLTVT.

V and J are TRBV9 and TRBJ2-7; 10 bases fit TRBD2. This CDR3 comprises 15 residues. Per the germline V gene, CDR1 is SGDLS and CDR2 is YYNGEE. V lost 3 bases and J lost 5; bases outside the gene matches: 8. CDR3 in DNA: TGTGCCAGCAGCGCAACAGCGGGAGGGCCCCACGAGCAGTACTTC. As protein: CASSATAGGPHEQYF.

CDR3 in amino acids: CASRKKGKAFF. The CDR3, as DNA: TGTGCCAGCAGAAAAAAGGGTAAGGCTTTCTTT. The chain carries TRBV3-1 (or the pseudogene TRBV3-2) and TRBJ1-1; no reliable D call. V was cut by 6 bases and J by 11 bases, with 13 bases left in between. Germline loops: CDR1 LGHDT, CDR2 YNNKEL (reference sequence). This CDR3 has 11 amino acids.

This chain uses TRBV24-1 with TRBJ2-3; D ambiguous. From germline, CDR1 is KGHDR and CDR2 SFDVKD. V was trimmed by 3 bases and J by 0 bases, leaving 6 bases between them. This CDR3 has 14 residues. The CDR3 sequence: CATSDRGSTDTQYF. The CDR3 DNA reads TGTGCCACCAGTGATCGCGGTAGCACAGATACGCAGTATTTT.

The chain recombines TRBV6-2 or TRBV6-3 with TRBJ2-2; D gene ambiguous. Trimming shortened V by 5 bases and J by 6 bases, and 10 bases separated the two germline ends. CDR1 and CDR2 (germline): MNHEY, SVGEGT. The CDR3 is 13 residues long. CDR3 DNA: TGTGCCAGCAGTACGTCAAGGGCCGGGGAGCTGTTTTTT. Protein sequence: CASSTSRAGELFF.

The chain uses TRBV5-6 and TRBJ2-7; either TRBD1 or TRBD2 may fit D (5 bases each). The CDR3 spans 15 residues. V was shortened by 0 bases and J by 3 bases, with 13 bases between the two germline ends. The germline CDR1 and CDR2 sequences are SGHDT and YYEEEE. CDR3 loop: CASSLGGPGDYEQYF. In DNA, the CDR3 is TGTGCCAGCAGCTTGGGGGGCCCCGGGGACTACGAGCAGTACTTC.

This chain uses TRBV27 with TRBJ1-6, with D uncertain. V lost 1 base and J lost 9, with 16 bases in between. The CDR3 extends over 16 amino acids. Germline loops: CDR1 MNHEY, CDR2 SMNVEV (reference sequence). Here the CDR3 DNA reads TGTGCCAGCAGTTTATTTCACGCCGTTCTGGGTTCACCCCTCCACTTT. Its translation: CASSLFHAVLGSPLHF.